This TCR beta chain emerged from a study of liver allograft versus peripheral blood T cells. Across the whole study: Transplanted livers held T cell receptor repertoires, and these were compared with repertoires in recipients' peripheral blood.

A single record per CDR3 protein comes from TCRdb applying MiXCR to the reads. Of 14,000 or so distinct CDR3 sequences listed, about 20% are singletons. Germline V gene lookup returns CDR1 KGHSH and CDR2 LQKENI. V dropped 6 bases and J dropped 4 bases, with 18 bases sitting between them. The CDR3 is 16 residues long. Study observations and caveats: Intragraft T cell receptor repertoires of liver allografts were reported to differ from peripheral blood repertoires.

This clonotype has a count of ten or more. Its specificity is unknown. The rearrangement joins TRBV18 to TRBJ2-2, with D maybe TRBD1 (5 bases). The TCR comes from a human patient who had a liver transplant. The graft donor may account for some of the T cells. This chain's CDR3 is CASSPDRFPLTGELFF. The DNA for the CDR3 is TGTGCCAGCTCGCCCGACAGATTCCCTCTCACCGGGGAGCTGTTTTTT.